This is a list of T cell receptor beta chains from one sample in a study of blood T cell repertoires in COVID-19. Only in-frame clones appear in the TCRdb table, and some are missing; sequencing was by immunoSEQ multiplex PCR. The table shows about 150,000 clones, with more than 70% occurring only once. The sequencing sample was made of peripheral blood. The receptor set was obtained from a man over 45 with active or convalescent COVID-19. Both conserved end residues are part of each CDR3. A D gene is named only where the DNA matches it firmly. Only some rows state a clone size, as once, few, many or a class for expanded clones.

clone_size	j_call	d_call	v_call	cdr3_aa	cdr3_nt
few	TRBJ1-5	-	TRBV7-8	CASSPGRGLGQPQHF	TGTGCCAGCAGCCCCGGTAGGGGACTAGGCCAGCCCCAGCATTTT
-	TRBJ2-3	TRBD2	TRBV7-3	CASSPTYPSGNTDTQYF	TGTGCCAGCAGCCCCACATACCCTAGCGGGAACACAGATACGCAGTATTTT
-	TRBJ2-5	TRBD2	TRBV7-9	CASSSGGPGLAGHEETQYF	TGTGCCAGCAGCTCCGGGGGTCCGGGACTAGCGGGCCACGAGGAGACCCAGTACTTC
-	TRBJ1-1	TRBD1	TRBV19	CASSAWDRGLGTEAFF	TGTGCCAGTAGTGCTTGGGACAGGGGGCTTGGCACTGAAGCTTTCTTT
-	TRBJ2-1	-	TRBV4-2	CASSQDNEGYNEQFF	TGTGCCAGCAGCCAAGATAACGAGGGCTACAATGAGCAGTTCTTC
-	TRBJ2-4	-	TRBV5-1	CASSLTGSGIRENIQYF	TGCGCCAGCAGCTTAACCGGGAGCGGAATTCGGGAAAACATTCAGTACTTC
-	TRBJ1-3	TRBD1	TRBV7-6	CASSRGQTISGNTIYF	TGTGCCAGCAGCCGGGGACAGACGATCTCTGGAAACACCATATATTTT
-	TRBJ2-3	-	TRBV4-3	CASSAMALTDTQYF	TGCGCCAGCAGCGCAATGGCCCTCACAGATACGCAGTATTTT
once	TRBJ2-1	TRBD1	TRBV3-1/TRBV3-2	CASSPGTGNYNEQFF	TGTGCCAGCAGCCCCGGGACAGGGAACTACAATGAGCAGTTCTTC
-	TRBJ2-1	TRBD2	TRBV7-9	CASSSLLAGVSYNEQFF	TGTGCCAGCAGCTCACTGTTAGCGGGAGTCTCCTACAATGAGCAGTTCTTC
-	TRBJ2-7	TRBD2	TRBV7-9	CASSPAGVRLLGEQYF	TGTGCCAGCAGCCCGGCGGGAGTCCGCCTACTAGGCGAGCAGTACTTC
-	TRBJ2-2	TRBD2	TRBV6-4	CASSGGLARNTGELFF	TGTGCCAGCAGCGGGGGACTAGCGAGGAACACCGGGGAGCTGTTTTTT
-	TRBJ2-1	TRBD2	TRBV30	CAWGNGASGIVNNEQFF	TGTGCCTGGGGTAACGGGGCTAGCGGGATAGTCAACAATGAGCAGTTCTTC
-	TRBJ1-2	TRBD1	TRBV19	CASSIERGRGQGATSNYGYTF	TGTGCCAGTAGTATCGAGAGAGGAAGAGGACAGGGGGCTACTAGTAACTATGGCTACACCTTC
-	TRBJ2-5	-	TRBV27	CASSLHREETQYF	TGTGCCAGCAGTTTACACAGGGAAGAGACCCAGTACTTC
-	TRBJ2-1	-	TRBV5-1	CASSLGSLYNEQFF	TGCGCCAGCAGCTTGGGGTCACTTTACAATGAGCAGTTCTTC
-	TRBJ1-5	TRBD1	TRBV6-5	CASSYSGQVQPQHF	TGTGCCAGCAGTTACTCGGGACAGGTCCAGCCCCAGCATTTT
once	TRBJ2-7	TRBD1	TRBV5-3	CARSWTGGSSYEQYF	TGTGCCAGAAGCTGGACAGGGGGATCCTCCTACGAGCAGTACTTC
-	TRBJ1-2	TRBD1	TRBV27	CASSPRTGGYTF	TGTGCCAGCAGTCCCAGGACAGGCGGCTACACCTTC
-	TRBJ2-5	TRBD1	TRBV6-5	CASSYQSTGVETQYF	TGTGCCAGCAGTTACCAGAGCACAGGGGTCGAGACCCAGTACTTC
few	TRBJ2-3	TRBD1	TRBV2	CASLGGPSTDTQYF	TGTGCCAGCCTAGGGGGCCCTAGCACAGATACGCAGTATTTT
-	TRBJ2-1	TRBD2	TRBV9	CASSVGPLAGGSNEQFF	TGTGCCAGCAGCGTAGGCCCTCTAGCGGGAGGGTCCAATGAGCAGTTCTTC
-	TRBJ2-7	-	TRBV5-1	CASSLELRYEQYF	TGCGCCAGCAGCTTGGAACTTCGCTACGAGCAGTACTTC
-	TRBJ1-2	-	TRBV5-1	CARRPEKYHGYTF	TGCGCCAGACGGCCGGAGAAGTATCATGGCTACACCTTC
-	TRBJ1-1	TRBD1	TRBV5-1	CASSSDRGGTEAFF	TGCGCCAGCAGCTCAGACAGGGGCGGCACTGAAGCTTTCTTT
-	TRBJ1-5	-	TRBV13	CASSFGRGSNQPQHF	TGTGCCAGCAGCTTTGGCAGGGGAAGCAATCAGCCCCAGCATTTT
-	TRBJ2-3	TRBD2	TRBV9	CASSGGLAGVVHTQYF	TGTGCCAGCAGCGGGGGACTAGCGGGGGTCGTCCATACGCAGTATTTT
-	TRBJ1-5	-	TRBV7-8	CASSLAPGRRLVSNQPQHF	TGTGCCAGCAGCTTAGCGCCCGGTAGGAGGCTGGTTAGCAATCAGCCCCAGCATTTT
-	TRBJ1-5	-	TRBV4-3	CASSQTLGVSNQPQHF	TGCGCCAGCAGCCAGACTTTGGGTGTGAGCAATCAGCCCCAGCATTTT
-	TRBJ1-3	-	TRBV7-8	CASSLGGNSGNTIYF	TGTGCCAGCAGCTTAGGCGGCAACTCTGGAAACACCATATATTTT
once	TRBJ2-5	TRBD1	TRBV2	CASSEIRGQAAETQYF	TGTGCCAGCAGTGAAATTAGGGGACAGGCTGCAGAGACCCAGTACTTC
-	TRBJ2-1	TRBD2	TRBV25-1	CASMSRREYNEQFF	TGTGCCAGCATGAGTAGGCGGGAGTACAATGAGCAGTTCTTC
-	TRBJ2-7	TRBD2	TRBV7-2	CASSPTSGYSSYEQYF	TGTGCCAGCAGCCCTACTAGCGGTTATAGCTCCTACGAGCAGTACTTC
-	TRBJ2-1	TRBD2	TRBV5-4	CASSLQRTSGGDNEQFF	TGTGCCAGCAGCCTTCAAAGGACTAGCGGGGGCGACAATGAGCAGTTCTTC
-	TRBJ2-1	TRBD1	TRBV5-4	CASSRQGESSYNEQFF	TGTGCCAGCAGCAGACAGGGGGAGAGCTCCTACAATGAGCAGTTCTTC
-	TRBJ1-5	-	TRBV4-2	CASSFGQTNQPQHF	TGTGCCAGCAGCTTCGGACAAACCAATCAGCCCCAGCATTTT
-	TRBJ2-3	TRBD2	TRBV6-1	CASSDLGGGAPDTQYF	TGTGCCAGCAGTGACCTTGGGGGAGGGGCCCCAGATACGCAGTATTTT
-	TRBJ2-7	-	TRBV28	CASQTTGRGEQYF	TGTGCCAGCCAAACAACAGGGCGTGGCGAGCAGTACTTC
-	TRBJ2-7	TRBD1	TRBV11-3	CASSLGQGQYEQYF	TGTGCCAGCAGCTTAGGACAGGGCCAGTACGAGCAGTACTTC
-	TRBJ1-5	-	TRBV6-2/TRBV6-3	CASSQGRRNQPQHF	TGTGCCAGCAGTCAGGGCAGGCGCAATCAGCCCCAGCATTTT
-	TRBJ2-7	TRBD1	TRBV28	CASSTPGQGKSYEQYF	TGTGCCAGCAGTACCCCAGGACAGGGGAAGTCCTACGAGCAGTACTTC
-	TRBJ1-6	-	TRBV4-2	CASSQDEGPRYSPLHF	TGTGCCAGCAGCCAAGATGAGGGCCCTCGTTATTCACCCCTCCACTTT
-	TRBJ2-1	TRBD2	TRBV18	CASSPRLAGDRQFF	TGTGCCAGCTCACCACGACTAGCGGGGGATCGGCAGTTCTTC
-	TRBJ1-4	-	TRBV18	CASSPRGNEKLFF	TGTGCCAGCTCACCGCGGGGGAATGAAAAACTGTTTTTT
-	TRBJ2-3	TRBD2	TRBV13	CASSYLSVLAGAWADTQYF	TGTGCCAGCAGCTACCTCTCGGTGCTAGCGGGGGCATGGGCAGATACGCAGTATTTT
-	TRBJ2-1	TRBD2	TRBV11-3	CASSLVRLAGSYNEQFF	TGTGCCAGCAGCTTAGTCCGACTAGCGGGATCTTACAATGAGCAGTTCTTC
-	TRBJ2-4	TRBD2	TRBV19	CASSPLAGGAKNIQYF	TGTGCCAGTAGTCCCTTAGCGGGAGGAGCCAAAAACATTCAGTACTTC
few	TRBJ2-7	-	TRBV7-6	CASSPAGRQGKYF	TGTGCCAGCAGCCCCGCTGGTCGGCAGGGGAAGTACTTC
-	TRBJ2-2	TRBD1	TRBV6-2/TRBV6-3	CASSPRGTGGFGELFF	TGTGCCAGCAGTCCCAGGGGGACAGGGGGCTTCGGGGAGCTGTTTTTT
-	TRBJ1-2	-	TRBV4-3	CASSLMQGYGYTF	TGCGCCAGCAGCCTCATGCAGGGTTATGGCTACACCTTC
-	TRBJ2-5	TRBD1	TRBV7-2	CASSLAQGGLETQYF	TGTGCCAGCAGCTTAGCCCAAGGGGGCCTGGAGACCCAGTACTTC
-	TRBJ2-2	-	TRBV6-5	CASSPRTPSSGELFF	TGTGCCAGCAGTCCTCGGACTCCTTCGTCCGGGGAGCTGTTTTTT
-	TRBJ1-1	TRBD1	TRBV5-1	CASSPRTGDTEAFF	TGCGCCAGCAGCCCTCGGACAGGGGACACTGAAGCTTTCTTT
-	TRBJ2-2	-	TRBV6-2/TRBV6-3	CASSKSSGGPLTGELFF	TGTGCCAGCAGTAAAAGCTCAGGAGGGCCCTTAACCGGGGAGCTGTTTTTT